This T cell receptor (beta chain) was captured in a study of post-analysis software for immune sequencing data. Study-wide results and caveats: Compared against controls, patients with multiple sclerosis displayed significantly lower normalized Chao1 diversity.

About this clonotype: Its specificity is unknown.

Unique molecular identifiers were present in the TCR beta cDNA libraries. Via MiXCR, TCRdb re-called the PCR reads, giving one row per CDR3 protein. The sample holds approximately 260,000 distinct CDR3 sequences, 35% to 40% seen once. The receptor was derived from a girl aged 5-17 years with multiple sclerosis. The specimen sequenced was blood.

The CDR3 protein is CSVEEGGEQFF. CDR3 sequence (DNA): TGCAGCGTTGAAGAGGGAGGTGAGCAGTTCTTC. The chain recombines TRBV29-1 with TRBJ2-1; D is perhaps TRBD2 (6 bases). CDR3 size: 11 residues. From germline, CDR1 is SQVTM and CDR2 ANQGSEA. Trimming stripped 0 bases from V and 9 bases from J, with 6 bases between.